This is a list of T cell receptor beta chains from one sample in a study of CXCR3-negative and CXCR3-positive naive CD8 T cells. TCRdb reprocessed the 5' RACE reads, with one entry per CDR3 protein and no DNA. This listing includes about 120,000 distinct CDR3 sequences. Sequencing used naive CXCR3+ CD8+ T cells from blood. These receptors were collected from a human donor in good health. Some clones in this sample may be carry-over from other donors' samples. The CDR3 runs from the conserved cysteine through the conserved F or W. Fields, in order: V gene, J gene, CDR3 protein.

>TRBV29-1|TRBJ2-1
CSVEGTGEYNEQFF
>TRBV23-1|TRBJ2-7
CASGLTGRTVRGEQYF
>TRBV10-1|TRBJ2-7
CASSDKPSSYEQYF
>TRBV11-3|TRBJ2-7
CASSSRDRAYEQYF
>TRBV29-1|TRBJ2-3
CSVDDQGGTDTQYF
>TRBV14|TRBJ2-4
CASSQSRSSAKNIQYF
>TRBV28|TRBJ2-3
CASSFPRTGIGELSTDTQYF
>TRBV3-1|TRBJ1-1
CASSQLTGFTEAFF
>TRBV29-1|TRBJ2-1
CSVEVGLVFRPGSYNEQFF
>TRBV28|TRBJ2-7
CASSRGLVSYEQYF
>TRBV7-2|TRBJ2-7
CASSSGTVSHYEQYF
>TRBV5-1|TRBJ2-7
CASRLDSSYEQYF
>TRBV12-3/TRBV12-4|TRBJ2-7
CASSLARDSPSSSYEQYF
>TRBV28|TRBJ2-1
CASSLGLAEINEQFF
>TRBV12-3/TRBV12-4|TRBJ2-7
CASSPRLAGVSYEQYF
>TRBV28|TRBJ2-7
CASSLTGTPSSYEQYF
>TRBV7-2|TRBJ1-5
CASSLTGLIGSNQPQHF
>TRBV5-4|TRBJ1-6
CASSLDRGSPLHF
>TRBV7-6|TRBJ2-6
CASSLGTGGSGANVLTF
>TRBV2|TRBJ2-1
CATLAASYNEQFF
>TRBV14|TRBJ1-1
CASSQESRYTEAFF
>TRBV23-1|TRBJ2-5
CASSQSSNWVQETQYF
>TRBV3-1|TRBJ2-3
CASSPGDRGITDTQYF
>TRBV28|TRBJ2-5
CASSIQATVETQYF
>TRBV7-9|TRBJ1-1
CASSPVDDTEAFF
>TRBV12-3/TRBV12-4|TRBJ2-3
CASSLRAGGLLDTQYF
>TRBV28|TRBJ2-1
CATEPEAACNEQFF
>TRBV7-3|TRBJ2-3
CASSVFGPGLGTDTQYF
>TRBV5-1|TRBJ2-1
CASSLQGGHEQFF
>TRBV12-3/TRBV12-4|TRBJ2-1
CASSFLGATGGGNEQFF
>TRBV5-1|TRBJ2-7
CASSYAQGGTSEQYF
>TRBV10-3|TRBJ1-2
CAISESGTVREYGYTF
>TRBV5-5|TRBJ2-7
CASSLTGYEQYF
>TRBV29-1|TRBJ2-7
CSVEDLGEEVRPYEQYF
>TRBV12-3/TRBV12-4|TRBJ2-1
CASSYSGAGNNEQFF
>TRBV6-5|TRBJ2-4
CASGASGENIQYF
>TRBV29-1|TRBJ2-5
CSVEAVFPGLAGVYRRETQYF
>TRBV7-8|TRBJ2-3
CASSLLTSGRTDTQYF
>TRBV5-1|TRBJ2-3
CASSLVSGRGTDTQYF
>TRBV7-6|TRBJ2-1
CASSLDLDSYNEQFF
>TRBV7-6|TRBJ1-1
CASSPGGGVGEAFF
>TRBV11-2|TRBJ2-1
CASSTPSGSNEQFF
>TRBV7-9|TRBJ2-1
CASSSGGVDEQFF
>TRBV29-1|TRBJ2-3
CSVMGLAGVDMQYF
>TRBV28|TRBJ1-1
CASRPLQGNTEAFF
>TRBV29-1|TRBJ1-2
CSAGDKITPYGYTF
>TRBV7-9|TRBJ2-2
CASSFGYSRENTGELFF
>TRBV14|TRBJ2-1
CASSQEGVWNEQFF
>TRBV7-2|TRBJ2-3
CASSLGAAGTGTDTQYF
>TRBV5-1|TRBJ2-5
CASSLWTGQETQYF
>TRBV3-1|TRBJ2-2
CASPLSGGAPNTGELFF